These T cell receptor beta chains were read from a single sample in a study of beta chain features in type 1 diabetes. TCRdb keeps only in-frame clones here, not all; method: immunoSEQ multiplex PCR. This table has 680,000 or so clones, under 15% appearing once. The material sequenced was naive CD4+ T cells from blood. These receptors all stem from a man aged 18 to 29 with type 1 diabetes. Each CDR3 is given with its conserved first and last residue. A D gene is named only where the DNA matches it firmly. Expanded clones are given a class, and other clones once, few, many or no size at all.

CDR3 protein: CAVDRGPTEAFF; CDR3 DNA: TGTGCCGTGGACAGGGGGCCCACTGAAGCTTTCTTT; clone size: -; D gene: TRBD1; J gene: TRBJ1-1; V gene: TRBV30
CDR3 protein: CASSLVSDRGADTQYF; CDR3 DNA: TGTGCCAGCAGCTTGGTCTCGGACAGGGGCGCAGATACGCAGTATTTT; clone size: few; D gene: TRBD1; J gene: TRBJ2-3; V gene: TRBV5-6
CDR3 protein: CASSPGQGAPLGSYNEQFF; CDR3 DNA: TGTGCCAGCAGCCCAGGACAGGGGGCCCCTCTGGGCTCCTACAATGAGCAGTTCTTC; clone size: -; D gene: TRBD1; J gene: TRBJ2-1; V gene: TRBV7-8
CDR3 protein: CAWSVRDREGTEAFF; CDR3 DNA: TGTGCCTGGAGTGTGAGGGACAGGGAAGGAACTGAAGCTTTCTTT; clone size: -; D gene: TRBD1; J gene: TRBJ1-1; V gene: TRBV30
CDR3 protein: CASRGLRSYNEQFF; CDR3 DNA: TGCGCCAGCAGAGGACTACGCTCGTACAATGAGCAGTTCTTC; clone size: -; D gene: -; J gene: TRBJ2-1; V gene: TRBV4-1
CDR3 protein: CASSPFLGRPGVMNTEAFF; CDR3 DNA: TGTGCCAGCTCACCATTCCTCGGGCGCCCTGGGGTGATGAACACTGAAGCTTTCTTT; clone size: few; D gene: -; J gene: TRBJ1-1; V gene: TRBV18
CDR3 protein: CASSQLIVKPGNTIYF; CDR3 DNA: TGCGCCAGCAGCCAACTCATCGTCAAACCTGGAAACACCATATATTTT; clone size: few; D gene: -; J gene: TRBJ1-3; V gene: TRBV4-1
CDR3 protein: CASSHDRGGETEAFF; CDR3 DNA: TGTGCCAGCAGCCACGACAGGGGGGGAGAGACTGAAGCTTTCTTT; clone size: few; D gene: TRBD1; J gene: TRBJ1-1; V gene: TRBV2
CDR3 protein: CASSLMRGPSSYEQYF; CDR3 DNA: TGTGCCAGCAGCTTAATGAGGGGACCGTCCTCCTACGAGCAGTACTTC; clone size: -; D gene: -; J gene: TRBJ2-7; V gene: TRBV7-9
CDR3 protein: CATVWVGIGGYTF; CDR3 DNA: TGTGCCACCGTGTGGGTTGGGATTGGCGGCTACACCTTC; clone size: few; D gene: -; J gene: TRBJ1-2; V gene: TRBV28
CDR3 protein: CAWSSPGTNEKLFF; CDR3 DNA: TGTGCCTGGAGTTCCCCCGGAACTAATGAAAAACTGTTTTTT; clone size: few; D gene: -; J gene: TRBJ1-4; V gene: TRBV30
CDR3 protein: CSVLARRENTEAFF; CDR3 DNA: TGCAGCGTTCTGGCCAGGAGAGAGAACACTGAAGCTTTCTTT; clone size: few; D gene: -; J gene: TRBJ1-1; V gene: TRBV29-1
CDR3 protein: CASSLNGQSNQPQHF; CDR3 DNA: TGTGCCAGCAGCTTAAACGGACAGAGCAATCAGCCCCAGCATTTT; clone size: few; D gene: -; J gene: TRBJ1-5; V gene: TRBV7-2
CDR3 protein: CASSLKVDRVNGYTF; CDR3 DNA: TGTGCCAGCAGTTTAAAGGTGGACAGGGTAAATGGCTACACCTTC; clone size: -; D gene: TRBD1; J gene: TRBJ1-2; V gene: TRBV27
CDR3 protein: CAWSGRGPSTDTQYF; CDR3 DNA: TGTGCCTGGAGTGGCAGGGGGCCTAGCACAGATACGCAGTATTTT; clone size: -; D gene: TRBD1; J gene: TRBJ2-3; V gene: TRBV30
CDR3 protein: CASREGRLNQPQHF; CDR3 DNA: TGCGCCAGCAGGGAGGGCAGACTTAATCAGCCCCAGCATTTT; clone size: -; D gene: -; J gene: TRBJ1-5; V gene: TRBV10-1
CDR3 protein: CASSLGGAFQETQYF; CDR3 DNA: TGTGCCAGCAGCTTAGGGGGCGCCTTCCAAGAGACCCAGTACTTC; clone size: -; D gene: -; J gene: TRBJ2-5; V gene: TRBV11-2
CDR3 protein: CASSPTWGDNQPQHF; CDR3 DNA: TGTGCCAGCAGCCCTACATGGGGGGACAATCAGCCCCAGCATTTT; clone size: few; D gene: -; J gene: TRBJ1-5; V gene: TRBV6-5
CDR3 protein: CASGATETQYF; CDR3 DNA: TGTGCCAGCGGGGCCACGGAGACCCAGTACTTC; clone size: few; D gene: -; J gene: TRBJ2-5; V gene: TRBV6-5
CDR3 protein: CAISDSPGLAGYEQYF; CDR3 DNA: TGTGCCATCAGTGACTCTCCGGGACTAGCGGGCTACGAGCAGTACTTC; clone size: -; D gene: TRBD2; J gene: TRBJ2-7; V gene: TRBV10-3
CDR3 protein: CSVQRGDSGNTIYF; CDR3 DNA: TGCAGCGTTCAAAGGGGGGACTCTGGAAACACCATATATTTT; clone size: few; D gene: -; J gene: TRBJ1-3; V gene: TRBV29-1
CDR3 protein: CASSLSPNTGELFF; CDR3 DNA: TGTGCCAGCAGCCTCTCGCCGAACACCGGGGAGCTGTTTTTT; clone size: few; D gene: -; J gene: TRBJ2-2; V gene: TRBV6-1
CDR3 protein: CASSSPGLYNSPLHF; CDR3 DNA: TGTGCCAGCAGCTCGCCCGGGTTGTATAATTCACCCCTCCACTTT; clone size: -; D gene: -; J gene: TRBJ1-6; V gene: TRBV13
CDR3 protein: CAAYRGANTEAFF; CDR3 DNA: TGTGCCGCCTACAGGGGGGCGAACACTGAAGCTTTCTTT; clone size: few; D gene: TRBD1; J gene: TRBJ1-1; V gene: TRBV30
CDR3 protein: CASSVGGAVGTGELFF; CDR3 DNA: TGTGCCAGCAGCGTAGGCGGGGCAGTGGGCACCGGGGAGCTGTTTTTT; clone size: few; D gene: -; J gene: TRBJ2-2; V gene: TRBV9
CDR3 protein: CASSSRGRGQSYNEQFF; CDR3 DNA: TGTGCCAGCAGCTCTAGGGGTAGGGGGCAGTCCTACAATGAGCAGTTCTTC; clone size: few; D gene: TRBD1; J gene: TRBJ2-1; V gene: TRBV7-9
CDR3 protein: CASSLLGPDTQYF; CDR3 DNA: TGTGCCAGCAGCTTACTCGGGCCAGATACGCAGTATTTT; clone size: -; D gene: -; J gene: TRBJ2-3; V gene: TRBV7-2
CDR3 protein: CASSIQGLAGETQYF; CDR3 DNA: TGCGCCAGCAGCATACAGGGACTAGCAGGGGAGACCCAGTACTTC; clone size: -; D gene: TRBD2; J gene: TRBJ2-5; V gene: TRBV4-1
CDR3 protein: CASSFGAGSNTGELFF; CDR3 DNA: TGTGCCAGCAGTTTTGGGGCAGGTTCTAACACCGGGGAGCTGTTTTTT; clone size: few; D gene: -; J gene: TRBJ2-2; V gene: TRBV28
CDR3 protein: CAWAGDMNTEAFF; CDR3 DNA: TGTGCCTGGGCAGGGGATATGAACACTGAAGCTTTCTTT; clone size: few; D gene: -; J gene: TRBJ1-1; V gene: TRBV30
CDR3 protein: CASGRGTANTEAFF; CDR3 DNA: TGTGCCAGCGGTCGAGGGACGGCGAACACTGAAGCTTTCTTT; clone size: few; D gene: -; J gene: TRBJ1-1; V gene: TRBV7-2
CDR3 protein: CASSLAGGTLHF; CDR3 DNA: TGTGCCAGCAGCTTAGCGGGGGGAACCCTCCACTTT; clone size: -; D gene: -; J gene: TRBJ1-6; V gene: TRBV7-9
CDR3 protein: CASSPEGEETQYF; CDR3 DNA: TGTGCCAGCTCACCAGAGGGGGAAGAGACCCAGTACTTC; clone size: -; D gene: -; J gene: TRBJ2-5; V gene: TRBV18
CDR3 protein: CASSPSGGRAHGYTF; CDR3 DNA: TGTGCCAGCAGCCCCTCGGGGGGCAGGGCTCATGGCTACACCTTC; clone size: -; D gene: -; J gene: TRBJ1-2; V gene: TRBV7-3
CDR3 protein: CASLLGGPPYNEQFF; CDR3 DNA: TGTGCCAGCTTGCTCGGGGGGCCCCCCTACAATGAGCAGTTCTTC; clone size: few; D gene: -; J gene: TRBJ2-1; V gene: TRBV13
CDR3 protein: CAWSSRQGVEKLFF; CDR3 DNA: TGTGCCTGGAGTTCCCGGCAGGGGGTCGAAAAACTGTTTTTT; clone size: -; D gene: TRBD1; J gene: TRBJ1-4; V gene: TRBV30
CDR3 protein: CASSRTGGWRPYEQYF; CDR3 DNA: TGTGCCAGCAGTCGGACGGGAGGCTGGCGGCCCTACGAGCAGTACTTC; clone size: -; D gene: TRBD2; J gene: TRBJ2-7; V gene: TRBV6-6
CDR3 protein: CASSSGRGNEQYF; CDR3 DNA: TGTGCCAGCAGCTCCGGACGGGGGAACGAGCAGTACTTC; clone size: few; D gene: -; J gene: TRBJ2-7; V gene: TRBV7-9
CDR3 protein: CASSSGITQYF; CDR3 DNA: TGTGCCAGCAGTTCAGGGATCACGCAGTATTTT; clone size: few; D gene: -; J gene: TRBJ2-3; V gene: TRBV7-6
CDR3 protein: CASSDGPEAFF; CDR3 DNA: TGTGCCAGCAGCGACGGACCTGAAGCTTTCTTT; clone size: few; D gene: -; J gene: TRBJ1-1; V gene: TRBV6-5
CDR3 protein: CAISTTLGGEPQHF; CDR3 DNA: TGTGCCATCAGTACCACATTGGGGGGGGAGCCCCAGCATTTT; clone size: few; D gene: -; J gene: TRBJ1-5; V gene: TRBV10-3
CDR3 protein: CASSLGRGYEQYF; CDR3 DNA: TGTGCCAGCAGCCTCGGCAGGGGCTACGAGCAGTACTTC; clone size: -; D gene: -; J gene: TRBJ2-7; V gene: TRBV7-9